The subject of this entry is one T cell receptor (beta chain). The data originate from a study of blood T cell repertoires in COVID-19. About the research overall: Sites in the United States, Italy and Spain provided acute and convalescent COVID-19 samples. The cDNA or gDNA used as material had been derived from T cells, B-cell-depleted T cells, or PBMCs.

The CDR3 covers 15 residues. The V gene's germline CDR1 is SGHRS and CDR2 YFSETQ. The V end was cut by 2 bases, the J end by 1 base, with 13 bases between. Source study methods: Amplification of reference gene primers provided the estimated nucleated cell counts. Some clones are missing from TCRdb's copy, which holds only in-frame ones; the method was immunoSEQ multiplex PCR. D and trimming were read from the DNA, whereas the V and J calls and clone size are those reported in that table. The profile covers under 300,000 clones, with about 86% appearing a single time and around 2.9% taken by the ten largest.

This sequence joins TRBV5-1 and TRBJ2-7, with D possibly matching TRBD2 (5 bases). The source of this sequence is an older woman with active or convalescent COVID-19. Sample: peripheral blood. CDR3 coding DNA: TGCGCCAGCAGCTTCGAAGGACGGGGTTCCTACGAGCAGTACTTC. Its protein product is CASSFEGRGSYEQYF.